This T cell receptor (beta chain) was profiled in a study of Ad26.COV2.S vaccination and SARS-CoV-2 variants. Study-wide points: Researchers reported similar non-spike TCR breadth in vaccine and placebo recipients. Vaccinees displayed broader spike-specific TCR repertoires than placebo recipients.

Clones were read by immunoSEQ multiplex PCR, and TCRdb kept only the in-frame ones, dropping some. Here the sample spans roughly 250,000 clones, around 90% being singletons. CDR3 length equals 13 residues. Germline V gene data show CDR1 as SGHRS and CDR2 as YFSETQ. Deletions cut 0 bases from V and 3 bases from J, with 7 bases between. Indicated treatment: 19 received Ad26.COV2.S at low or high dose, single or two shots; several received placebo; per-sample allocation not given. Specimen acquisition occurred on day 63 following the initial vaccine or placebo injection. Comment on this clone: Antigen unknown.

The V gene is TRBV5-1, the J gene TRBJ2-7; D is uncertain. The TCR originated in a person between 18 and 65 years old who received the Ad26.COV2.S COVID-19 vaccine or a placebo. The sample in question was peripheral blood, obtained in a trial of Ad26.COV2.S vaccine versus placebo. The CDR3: CASSLDGFYEQYF. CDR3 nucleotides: TGCGCCAGCAGCTTGGACGGGTTCTACGAGCAGTACTTC.